The 2 T cell receptor beta chains below all came from one sample that was sequenced in a study of early T cells in non-severe SARS-CoV-2 infection. TCRdb recomputed calls from the 5' RACE reads with MiXCR, one row per CDR3 protein. The sample has about 67,000 distinct CDR3 sequences, under 14% seen once. Specimen: whole blood. The receptors shown here come from an adult who was a healthcare worker with PCR-confirmed SARS-CoV-2 infection or an uninfected control (not recorded which).

This clonotype was seen many times. J is TRBJ1-5 and V is TRBV27; weak D call: TRBD1 (6 bases). V was shortened by 6 bases and J by 4 bases, with 16 bases between the two germline ends. CDR1 is MNHEY and CDR2 is SMNVEV in the germline V gene (reference sequence). The CDR3 sequence is 15 residues long. The CDR3 nucleotides read TGTGCCAGCAGCCCCCTTACAGGGAGTAATCAGCCCCAGCATTTT. As protein: CASSPLTGSNQPQHF.

This clonotype has a count of ten or more. V is TRBV12-3 or TRBV12-4 and J is TRBJ1-1; D is possibly TRBD1 (5 bases). V lost 1 base to trimming and J lost 7 bases, with 10 bases between them. This CDR3 is built from 13 residues. CDR3 DNA: TGTGCCAGCAGTTTAGGGGGCGGGGGTGAAGCTTTCTTT. Residues: CASSLGGGGEAFF.